The rows below give T cell receptor beta chains drawn from one sample of a study of shared clonotypes between healthy human individuals. Libraries were prepared by immunoSEQ multiplex PCR; TCRdb keeps only in-frame clonotypes and omits some of them. Here the sample spans some 2 million clones, 85% to 95% being singletons. Sequencing input: naive CD4+ T cells sorted from blood. The receptors here all came from a man younger than 30 in good health. CDR3s include the opening cysteine and the closing phenylalanine or tryptophan.

J gene: TRBJ1-1; V gene: TRBV5-1; CDR3 length: 15; CDR3 protein: CASSLAQGLRAEAFF
J gene: TRBJ1-2; V gene: TRBV28; CDR3 length: 13; CDR3 protein: CASHRGGNYGYTF
J gene: TRBJ2-7; V gene: TRBV5-4; CDR3 length: 16; CDR3 protein: CASSFQLAGGFGEQYF
J gene: TRBJ2-7; V gene: TRBV28; CDR3 length: 14; CDR3 protein: CASSLTGDRYEQYF
J gene: TRBJ1-2; V gene: TRBV5-1; CDR3 length: 15; CDR3 protein: CASSWGTGSYYGYTF
J gene: TRBJ2-5; V gene: TRBV2; CDR3 length: 13; CDR3 protein: CASSVKDRETQYF
J gene: TRBJ2-7; V gene: TRBV6-5; CDR3 length: 15; CDR3 protein: CASSANPKGGYEQYF
J gene: TRBJ2-1; V gene: TRBV30; CDR3 length: 14; CDR3 protein: CASVGTGAYNEQFF
J gene: TRBJ2-7; V gene: TRBV7-2; CDR3 length: 13; CDR3 protein: CASSSTASYEQYF
J gene: TRBJ2-3; V gene: TRBV25-1; CDR3 length: 16; CDR3 protein: CASSESGRRTPDTQYF
J gene: TRBJ1-2; V gene: TRBV6-1; CDR3 length: 13; CDR3 protein: CASSEFRDYGYTF
J gene: TRBJ1-6; V gene: TRBV10-1; CDR3 length: 13; CDR3 protein: CASSEKGTAPLHF
J gene: TRBJ2-7; V gene: TRBV9; CDR3 length: 16; CDR3 protein: CASSVHSGTGGEEQYF
J gene: TRBJ1-3; V gene: TRBV6-1; CDR3 length: 14; CDR3 protein: CASSEPASGNTIYF
J gene: TRBJ2-5; V gene: TRBV7-9; CDR3 length: 15; CDR3 protein: CASSLGTSGSWTQYF
J gene: TRBJ1-1; V gene: TRBV2; CDR3 length: 12; CDR3 protein: CASSNTNTEAFF
J gene: TRBJ1-2; V gene: TRBV11-1; CDR3 length: 13; CDR3 protein: CASSFGTAYGYTF
J gene: TRBJ2-3; V gene: TRBV4-1; CDR3 length: 14; CDR3 protein: CASSQEVLSDTQYF
J gene: TRBJ2-5; V gene: TRBV28; CDR3 length: 16; CDR3 protein: CASSLPGQGNQETQYF
J gene: TRBJ1-1; V gene: TRBV29-1; CDR3 length: 13; CDR3 protein: CSVEDSLNTEAFF
J gene: TRBJ1-3; V gene: TRBV9; CDR3 length: 14; CDR3 protein: CASSVDYSGNTIYF
J gene: TRBJ2-1; V gene: TRBV7-9; CDR3 length: 16; CDR3 protein: CASSPGLAPSGNEQFF
J gene: TRBJ1-5; V gene: TRBV10-3; CDR3 length: 14; CDR3 protein: CAISPTGFNQPQHF
J gene: TRBJ2-7; V gene: TRBV7-2; CDR3 length: 14; CDR3 protein: CASSLGSDSKEQYF
J gene: TRBJ2-7; V gene: TRBV30; CDR3 length: 13; CDR3 protein: CAWSQTSPYEQYF
J gene: TRBJ1-4; V gene: TRBV5-1; CDR3 length: 16; CDR3 protein: CASSYQTGGTNEKLFF
J gene: TRBJ2-2; V gene: TRBV5-6; CDR3 length: 15; CDR3 protein: CASSLGQMNTGELFF
J gene: TRBJ2-2; V gene: TRBV2; CDR3 length: 15; CDR3 protein: CASSEVGGQHGELFF
J gene: TRBJ2-3; V gene: TRBV5-1; CDR3 length: 16; CDR3 protein: CASSFSATGGTDTQYF